The 2 T cell receptor beta chains in this list originate from one sample, sequenced in a study of T cell responses to AZD1222 COVID-19 vaccine. Generated by immunoSEQ multiplex PCR, the TCRdb table keeps only in-frame clones and is missing some. This table holds roughly 160,000 clones, around 94% found once. The sequencing here drew on peripheral blood, taken on day 0 of AZD1222 vaccination. These receptors were collected from an adult in good health.

This chain uses TRBV15 with TRBJ2-7; possible D gene TRBD2, 5 bases. Germline CDR1 is LNHNV and CDR2 is YYDKDF (reference sequence). V lost 5 bases and J lost 2, with 13 bases in between. This CDR3 region has 14 residues. The CDR3 loop is CATSSRTGPYEQYF. The CDR3 nucleotides are TGTGCCACCAGCTCCCGGACTGGCCCCTACGAGCAGTACTTC.

V and J are TRBV5-1 and TRBJ1-1; 7 nucleotides match TRBD1. Trimming took 7 bases from V and 3 from J; bases not matched to a gene: 9. This CDR3 region has 14 residues. Germline assignment: CDR1 SGHRS and CDR2 YFSETQ. CDR3 region: CASQEGGGYTEAFF. The CDR3 nucleotides read TGCGCCAGCCAAGAAGGAGGGGGCTACACTGAAGCTTTCTTT.